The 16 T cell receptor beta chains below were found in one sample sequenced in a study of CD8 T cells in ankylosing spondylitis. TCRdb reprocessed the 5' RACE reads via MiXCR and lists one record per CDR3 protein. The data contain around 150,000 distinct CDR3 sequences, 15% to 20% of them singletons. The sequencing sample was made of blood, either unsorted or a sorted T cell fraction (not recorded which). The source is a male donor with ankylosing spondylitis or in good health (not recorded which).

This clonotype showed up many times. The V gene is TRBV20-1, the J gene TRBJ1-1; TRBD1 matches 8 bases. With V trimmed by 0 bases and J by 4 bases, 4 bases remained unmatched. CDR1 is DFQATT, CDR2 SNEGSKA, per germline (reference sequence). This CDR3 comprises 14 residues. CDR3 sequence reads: CSAREDRVGTEAFF. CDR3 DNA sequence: TGCAGTGCTAGAGAGGACAGGGTTGGCACTGAAGCTTTCTTT.

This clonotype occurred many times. For the CDR3, the DNA is TGCAGCACAGGGACGACGTCCTACGAGCAGTACTTC. This gives the protein CSTGTTSYEQYF. This chain connects TRBV29-1 to TRBJ2-7, with D maybe TRBD1 (6 bases). This CDR3 is built from 12 residues. The germline gives CDR1 SQVTM, CDR2 ANQGSEA. V was pared by 8 bases and J by 1 base, with 12 bases between.

The CDR3 bases are TGTGCCAGCACCGAAACCCCAGGGGCCTACGAGCAGTACTTC. Translation gives CASTETPGAYEQYF. The chain couples TRBV2 to TRBJ2-7; D possibly corresponds to TRBD1 (6 bases). There are 14 residues in the CDR3. The germline CDR1 and CDR2 sequences are SNHLY and FYNNEI. V was shortened by 7 bases and J by 2 bases, with 15 bases between the two germline ends.

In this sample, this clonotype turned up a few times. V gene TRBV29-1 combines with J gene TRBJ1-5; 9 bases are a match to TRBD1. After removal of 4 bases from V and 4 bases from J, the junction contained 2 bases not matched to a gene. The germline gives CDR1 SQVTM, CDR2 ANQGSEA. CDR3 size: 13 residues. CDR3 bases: TGCAGCGTTGTCGGACAGGGGAATCAGCCCCAGCATTTT. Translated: CSVVGQGNQPQHF.

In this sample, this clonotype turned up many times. The CDR3 loop is CASSLRQGGNQPQHF. CDR3 nucleotides: TGTGCCAGCAGTTTACGACAGGGCGGCAATCAGCCCCAGCATTTT. V usage is TRBV5-6 and J usage is TRBJ1-5; 7 nucleotides align to TRBD1. Germline CDR1 SGHDT, CDR2 YYEEEE. The trim removed 5 bases at V and 2 bases at J, leaving 7 bases unmatched. The CDR3 runs to 15 residues.

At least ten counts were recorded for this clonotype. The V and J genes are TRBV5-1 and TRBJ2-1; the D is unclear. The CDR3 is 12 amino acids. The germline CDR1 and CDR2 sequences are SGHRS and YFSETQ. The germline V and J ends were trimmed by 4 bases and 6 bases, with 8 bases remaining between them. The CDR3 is CASSRPSNEQFF. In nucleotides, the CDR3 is TGCGCCAGCAGCCGGCCCAGCAATGAGCAGTTCTTC.

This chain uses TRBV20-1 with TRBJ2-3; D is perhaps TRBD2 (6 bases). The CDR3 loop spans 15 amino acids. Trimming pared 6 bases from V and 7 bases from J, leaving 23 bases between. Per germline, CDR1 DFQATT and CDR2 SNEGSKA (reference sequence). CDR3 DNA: TGCAGTGCACCGCCCCCCGGCGGGGCCACGAATACGCAGTATTTT. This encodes CSAPPPGGATNTQYF.

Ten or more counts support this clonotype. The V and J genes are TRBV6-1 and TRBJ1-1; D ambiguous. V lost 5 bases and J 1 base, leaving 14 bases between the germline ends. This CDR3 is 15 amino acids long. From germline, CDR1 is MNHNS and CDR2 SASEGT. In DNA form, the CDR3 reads TGTGCCAGCAGTTCGGAGGTCCTACCGAACACTGAAGCTTTCTTT. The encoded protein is CASSSEVLPNTEAFF.

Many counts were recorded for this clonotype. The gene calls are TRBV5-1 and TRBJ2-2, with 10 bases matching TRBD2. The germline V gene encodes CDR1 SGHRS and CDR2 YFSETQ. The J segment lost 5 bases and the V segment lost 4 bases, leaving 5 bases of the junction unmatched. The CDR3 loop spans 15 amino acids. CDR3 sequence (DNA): TGCGCCAGCAGCGTCATGACTAGCGGGACCGGGGAGCTGTTTTTT. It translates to CASSVMTSGTGELFF.

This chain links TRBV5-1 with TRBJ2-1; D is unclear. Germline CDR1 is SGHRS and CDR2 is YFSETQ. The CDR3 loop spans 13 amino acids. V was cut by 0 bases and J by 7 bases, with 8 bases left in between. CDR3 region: CASSLDPPNEQFF. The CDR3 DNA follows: TGCGCCAGCAGCTTGGACCCGCCGAATGAGCAGTTCTTC.

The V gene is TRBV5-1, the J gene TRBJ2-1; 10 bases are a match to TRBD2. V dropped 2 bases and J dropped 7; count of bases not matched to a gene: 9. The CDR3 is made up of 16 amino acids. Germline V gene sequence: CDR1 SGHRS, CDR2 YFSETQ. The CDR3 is CASSFSRTSGANEQFF. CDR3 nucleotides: TGCGCCAGCAGCTTTTCGAGGACTAGCGGTGCTAATGAGCAGTTCTTC.

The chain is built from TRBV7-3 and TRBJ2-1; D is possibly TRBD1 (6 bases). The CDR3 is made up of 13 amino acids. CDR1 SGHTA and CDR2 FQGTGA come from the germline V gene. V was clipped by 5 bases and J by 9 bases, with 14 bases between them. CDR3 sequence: CASSVQGIGEQFF. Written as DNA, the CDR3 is TGTGCCAGCAGCGTACAGGGTATTGGTGAGCAGTTCTTC.

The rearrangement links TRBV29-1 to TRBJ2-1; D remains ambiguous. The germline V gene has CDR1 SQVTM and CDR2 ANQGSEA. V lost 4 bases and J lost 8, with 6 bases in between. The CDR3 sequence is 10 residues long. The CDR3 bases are TGCAGCGTTGGCCACGATGAGCAGTTCTTC. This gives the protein CSVGHDEQFF.

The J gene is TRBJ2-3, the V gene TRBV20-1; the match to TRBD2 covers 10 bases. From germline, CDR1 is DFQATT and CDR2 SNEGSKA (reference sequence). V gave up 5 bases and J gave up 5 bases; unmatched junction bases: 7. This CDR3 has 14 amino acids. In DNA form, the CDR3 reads TGCAGTGCTCCACGGACTAGCGGTGTAGATACGCAGTATTTT. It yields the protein CSAPRTSGVDTQYF.

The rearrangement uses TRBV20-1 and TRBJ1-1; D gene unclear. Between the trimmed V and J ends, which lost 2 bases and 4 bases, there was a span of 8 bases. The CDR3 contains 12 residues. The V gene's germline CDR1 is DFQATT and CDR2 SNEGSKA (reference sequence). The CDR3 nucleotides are TGCAGTGCTAGATTCATGGGCACTGAAGCTTTCTTT. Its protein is CSARFMGTEAFF.

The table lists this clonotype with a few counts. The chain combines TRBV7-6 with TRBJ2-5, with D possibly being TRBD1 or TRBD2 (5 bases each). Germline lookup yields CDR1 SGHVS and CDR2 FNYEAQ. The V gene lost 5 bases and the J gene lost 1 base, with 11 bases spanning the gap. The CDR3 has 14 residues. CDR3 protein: CASSPGGGQETQYF. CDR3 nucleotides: TGTGCCAGCAGCCCAGGTGGGGGCCAAGAGACCCAGTACTTC.